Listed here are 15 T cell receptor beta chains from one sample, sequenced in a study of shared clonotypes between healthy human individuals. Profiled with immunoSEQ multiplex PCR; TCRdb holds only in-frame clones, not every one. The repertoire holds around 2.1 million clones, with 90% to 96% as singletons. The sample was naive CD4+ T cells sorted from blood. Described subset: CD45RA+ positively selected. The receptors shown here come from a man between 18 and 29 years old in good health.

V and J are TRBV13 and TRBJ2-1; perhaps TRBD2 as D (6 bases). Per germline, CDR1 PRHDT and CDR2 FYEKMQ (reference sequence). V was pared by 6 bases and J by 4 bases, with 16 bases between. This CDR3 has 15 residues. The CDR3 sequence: CASRRGVAGYNEQFF. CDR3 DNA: TGTGCCAGCAGGCGCGGGGTCGCAGGATACAATGAGCAGTTCTTC. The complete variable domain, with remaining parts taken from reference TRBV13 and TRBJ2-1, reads AAGVIQSPRHLIKEKRETATLKCYPIPRHDTVYWYQQGPGQDPQFLISFYEKMQSDKGSIPDRFSAQQFSDYHSELNMSSLELGDSALYFCASRRGVAGYNEQFFGPGTRLTVL.

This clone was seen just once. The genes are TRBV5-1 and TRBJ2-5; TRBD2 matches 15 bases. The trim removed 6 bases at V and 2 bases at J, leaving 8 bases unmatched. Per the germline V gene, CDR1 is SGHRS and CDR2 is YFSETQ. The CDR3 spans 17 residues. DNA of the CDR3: TGCGCCAGCACCTTAGGGACTAGCGGGAGGACACAAGAGACCCAGTACTTC. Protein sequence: CASTLGTSGRTQETQYF. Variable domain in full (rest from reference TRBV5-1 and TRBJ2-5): KAGVTQTPRYLIKTRGQQVTLSCSPISGHRSVSWYQQTPGQGLQFLFEYFSETQRNKGNFPGRFSGRQFSNSRSEMNVSTLELGDSALYLCASTLGTSGRTQETQYFGPGTRLLVL.

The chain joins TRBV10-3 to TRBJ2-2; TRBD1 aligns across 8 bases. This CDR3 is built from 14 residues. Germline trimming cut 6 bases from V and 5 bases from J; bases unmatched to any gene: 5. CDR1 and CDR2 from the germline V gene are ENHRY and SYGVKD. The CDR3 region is CAIRDRAATGELFF. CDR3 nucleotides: TGTGCCATCAGGGACAGGGCGGCGACCGGGGAGCTGTTTTTT.

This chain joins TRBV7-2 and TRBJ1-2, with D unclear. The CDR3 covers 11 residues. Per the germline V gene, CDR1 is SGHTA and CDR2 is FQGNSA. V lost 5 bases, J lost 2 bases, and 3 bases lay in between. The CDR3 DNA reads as TGTGCCAGCAGCCGGAACTATGGCTACACCTTC. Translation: CASSRNYGYTF.

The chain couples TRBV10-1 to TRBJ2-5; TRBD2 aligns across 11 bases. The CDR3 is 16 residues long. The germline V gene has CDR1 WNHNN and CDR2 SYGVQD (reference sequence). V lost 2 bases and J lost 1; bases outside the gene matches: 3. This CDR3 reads CASSEGGLAGQETQYF. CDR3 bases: TGCGCCAGCAGTGAGGGTGGACTAGCGGGCCAAGAGACCCAGTACTTC.

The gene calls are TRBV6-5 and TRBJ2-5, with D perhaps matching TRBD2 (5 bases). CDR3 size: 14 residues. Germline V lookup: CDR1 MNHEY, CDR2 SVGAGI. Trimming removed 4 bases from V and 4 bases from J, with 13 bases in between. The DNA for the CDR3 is TGTGCCAGCAGTTTCGCGCTAGCTGTAGAGACCCAGTACTTC. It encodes CASSFALAVETQYF.

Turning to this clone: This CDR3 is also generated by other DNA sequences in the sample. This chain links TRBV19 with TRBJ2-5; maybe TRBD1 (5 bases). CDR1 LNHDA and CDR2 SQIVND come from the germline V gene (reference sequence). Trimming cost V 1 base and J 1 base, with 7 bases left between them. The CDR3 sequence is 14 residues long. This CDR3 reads CASSIGQGQETQYF. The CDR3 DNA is TGTGCCAGTAGTATAGGGCAGGGCCAAGAGACCCAGTACTTC.

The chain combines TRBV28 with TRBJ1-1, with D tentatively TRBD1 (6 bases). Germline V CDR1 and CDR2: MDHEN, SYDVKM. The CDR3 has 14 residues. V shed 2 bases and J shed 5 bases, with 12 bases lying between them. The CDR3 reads CASSLGGARTEAFF. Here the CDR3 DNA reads TGTGCCAGCAGTTTAGGGGGGGCCCGGACTGAAGCTTTCTTT. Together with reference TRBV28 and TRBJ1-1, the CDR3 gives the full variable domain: DVKVTQSSRYLVKRTGEKVFLECVQDMDHENMFWYRQDPGLGLRLIYFSYDVKMKEKGDIPEGYSVSREKKERFSLILESASTNQTSMYLCASSLGGARTEAFFGQGTRLTVV.

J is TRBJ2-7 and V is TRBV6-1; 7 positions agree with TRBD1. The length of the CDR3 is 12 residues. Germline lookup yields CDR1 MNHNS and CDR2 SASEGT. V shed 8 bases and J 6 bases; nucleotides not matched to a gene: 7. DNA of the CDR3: TGTGCCAGCCTACAGGGGCTGGGCGAGCAGTACTTC. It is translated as CASLQGLGEQYF.

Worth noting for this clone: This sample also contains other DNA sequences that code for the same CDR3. The CDR3 DNA sequence: TGCGCCAGCAGCTTGGATGGCAGGAATTCACCCCTCCACTTT. It encodes CASSLDGRNSPLHF. The chain joins TRBV5-1 to TRBJ1-6; D call uncertain. This CDR3 contains 14 residues. Per the germline V gene, CDR1 is SGHRS and CDR2 is YFSETQ. Trimming shortened V by 0 bases and J by 7 bases, and 8 bases separated the two germline ends.

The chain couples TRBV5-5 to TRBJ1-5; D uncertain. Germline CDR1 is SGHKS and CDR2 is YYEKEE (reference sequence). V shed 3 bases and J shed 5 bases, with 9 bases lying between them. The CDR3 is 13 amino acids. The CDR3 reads CASSWMFDQPQHF. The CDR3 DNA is TGTGCCAGCAGCTGGATGTTCGATCAGCCCCAGCATTTT.

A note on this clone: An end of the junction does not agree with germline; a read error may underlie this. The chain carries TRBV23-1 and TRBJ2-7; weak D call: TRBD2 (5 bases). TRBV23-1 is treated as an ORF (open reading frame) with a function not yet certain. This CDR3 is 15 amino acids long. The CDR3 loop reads CASSQSKGASHEQYF. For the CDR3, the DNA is TGCGCCAGCAGTCAATCAAAGGGAGCCTCCCACGAGCAGTACTTC.

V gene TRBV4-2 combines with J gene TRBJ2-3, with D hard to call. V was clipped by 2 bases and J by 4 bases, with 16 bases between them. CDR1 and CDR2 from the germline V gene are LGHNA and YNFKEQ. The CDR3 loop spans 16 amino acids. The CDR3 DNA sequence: TGTGCCAGCAGCCAATTTCTCTCGGGTTACCCAGATACGCAGTATTTT. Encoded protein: CASSQFLSGYPDTQYF.

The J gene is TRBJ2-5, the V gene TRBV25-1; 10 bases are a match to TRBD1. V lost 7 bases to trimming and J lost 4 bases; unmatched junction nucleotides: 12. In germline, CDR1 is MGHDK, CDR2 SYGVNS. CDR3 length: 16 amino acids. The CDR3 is CASNRPGTGEGETQYF. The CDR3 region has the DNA TGTGCCAGCAACAGACCCGGGACAGGGGAGGGAGAGACCCAGTACTTC.

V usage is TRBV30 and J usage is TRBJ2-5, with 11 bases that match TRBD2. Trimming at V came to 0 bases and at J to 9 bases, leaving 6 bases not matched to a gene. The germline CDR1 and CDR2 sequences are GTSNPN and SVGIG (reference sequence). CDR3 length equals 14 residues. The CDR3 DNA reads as TGTGCCTGGAGTGTACTAGCGGGGGCCGTGGCCCAGTACTTC. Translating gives CAWSVLAGAVAQYF.